Listed here are 30 T cell receptor beta chains from one sample, sequenced in a study of shared clonotypes between healthy human individuals. TCRdb's table, derived via immunoSEQ multiplex PCR, lists solely in-frame clones and lacks some. The repertoire holds hundreds of thousands of clones, with around 96% as singletons. As defined, naive CD8 cells were CD45RO-negative and positively selected for CCR7, with terminally differentiated effector memory CD45RA+ cells excluded. Sequencing was carried out using naive CD8+ T cells sorted from blood. These receptors all stem from a woman in her 30s in good health.

The chain recombines TRBV19 with TRBJ2-1, with D uncertain. The CDR3 contains 15 residues. Trimming shortened V by 0 bases and J by 2 bases, and 8 bases separated the two germline ends. Germline V gene lookup returns CDR1 LNHDA and CDR2 SQIVND (reference sequence). This chain's CDR3 is CASSIDGAAYNEQFF. DNA for the CDR3: TGTGCCAGTAGTATAGACGGCGCAGCCTACAATGAGCAGTTCTTC.

This rearrangement joins TRBV5-5 to TRBJ2-7; 7 nucleotides agree with TRBD1. J was trimmed by 0 bases and V by 4 bases; bases with no gene match: 7. There are 15 residues in the CDR3. Germline loops: CDR1 SGHKS, CDR2 YYEKEE (reference sequence). In DNA form, the CDR3 reads TGTGCCAGCAGCGGGAATTACAGGGGCTCCTACGAGCAGTACTTC. Its protein is CASSGNYRGSYEQYF.

This chain links TRBV4-1 with TRBJ1-4, with 7 positions matching TRBD1. The CDR3 contains 16 residues. J was trimmed by 4 bases and V by 0 bases; bases with no gene match: 5. CDR1 and CDR2 from the germline V gene are MGHRA and YSYEKL. CDR3 amino acids: CASSQDMGQINEKLFF. The CDR3 coding sequence is TGCGCCAGCAGCCAAGATATGGGACAGATTAATGAAAAACTGTTTTTT.

The chain carries TRBV11-2 and TRBJ2-7, with D possibly being TRBD2 (5 bases). Germline V gene sequence: CDR1 SGHAT, CDR2 FQNNGV. Trimming cost V 5 bases and J 2 bases, with 10 bases left between them. The CDR3 runs 13 residues. The CDR3 region has the DNA TGTGCCAGCAGCCGCGGACTTACCTACGAGCAGTACTTC. Its translation is CASSRGLTYEQYF.

The chain joins TRBV5-1 to TRBJ2-1, with TRBD2 identical over 7 bases. CDR3 length: 14 amino acids. J gave up 5 bases and V 4 bases, and 6 bases lay outside the gene matches. The V gene's germline CDR1 is SGHRS and CDR2 YFSETQ. In DNA form, the CDR3 reads TGCGCCAGCAGCGCCGGGACTACCAACAATGAGCAGTTCTTC. Its translation is CASSAGTTNNEQFF.

The chain is built from TRBV27 and TRBJ2-3; D ambiguous. Germline V CDR1 and CDR2: MNHEY, SMNVEV (reference sequence). This CDR3 contains 15 residues. V lost 4 bases and J lost 0, with 11 bases in between. For the CDR3, the DNA is TGTGCCAGCAGTTCATACTCGTTTAGCACAGATACGCAGTATTTT. Translation gives CASSSYSFSTDTQYF.

The rearrangement joins TRBV6-6 to TRBJ1-2, with TRBD1 as a possible D gene (5 bases). The germline V gene has CDR1 MNHNY and CDR2 SVGAGI (reference sequence). This CDR3 region has 15 residues. Between the trimmed V and J ends, which lost 5 bases and 3 bases, there was a span of 16 bases. The CDR3 sequence: CASSTWMVGDYGYTF. As DNA, the CDR3 is TGTGCCAGCAGTACCTGGATGGTGGGGGACTATGGCTACACCTTC.

This sequence joins TRBV7-8 and TRBJ2-7; D is ambiguous. CDR1 is SGHVS and CDR2 is FQNEAQ in the germline V gene. CDR3 length: 16 amino acids. Trimming cost V 2 bases and J 2 bases, with 16 bases left between them. The CDR3 DNA reads as TGTGCCAGCAGCTTAAGTATGGGTTACCTCCCCTACGAGCAGTACTTC. Protein product: CASSLSMGYLPYEQYF. The variable domain in full, with the rest retrieved from reference TRBV7-8 and TRBJ2-7, is GAGVSQSPRYKVAKRGQDVALRCDPISGHVSLFWYQQALGQGPEFLTYFQNEAQLDKSGLPSDRFFAERPEGSVSTLKIQRTQQEDSAVYLCASSLSMGYLPYEQYFGPGTRLTVT.

This clone came up once. V gene TRBV5-6 combines with J gene TRBJ1-4; no firm D call. The CDR3 has 14 amino acids. The V and J ends lost 0 bases and 8 bases respectively, with 11 bases between them. Germline values: CDR1 SGHDT, CDR2 YYEEEE. CDR3 nucleotides: TGTGCCAGCAGCTTGGAAAACACTGGGGAAAAACTGTTTTTT. Its translation: CASSLENTGEKLFF. The full variable domain, in which reference TRBV5-6 and TRBJ1-4 provide the parts outside the CDR3, is DAGVTQSPTHLIKTRGQQVTLRCSPKSGHDTVSWYQQALGQGPQFIFQYYEEEERQRGNFPDRFSGHQFPNYSSELNVNALLLGDSALYLCASSLENTGEKLFFGSGTQLSVL.

As regards this clone: This specimen includes other DNA sequences encoding the same CDR3. The chain is built from TRBV28 and TRBJ2-2; TRBD2 matches at 7 bases. This CDR3 comprises 12 residues. With V trimmed by 5 bases and J by 6 bases, 0 bases remained unmatched. Looked up from germline, CDR1 is MDHEN and CDR2 is SYDVKM. The CDR3 coding sequence is TGTGCCAGCAGTCGGGGGGCCGGGGAGCTGTTTTTT. Protein sequence: CASSRGAGELFF.

This rearrangement joins TRBV6-6 to TRBJ1-5; 7 bases map to TRBD1. Germline CDR1 and CDR2: MNHNY and SVGAGI (reference sequence). The V segment lost 6 bases and the J segment 0 bases; nucleotides outside the gene matches: 5. There are 15 residues in the CDR3. The CDR3 region has the DNA TGTGCCAGCAGCCAGGGGGTGCTTAGCAATCAGCCCCAGCATTTT. Translating gives CASSQGVLSNQPQHF.

The rearrangement joins TRBV27 to TRBJ2-2; the D gene could be TRBD1 or TRBD2 (5 bases each). Trimming pared 6 bases from V and 4 bases from J, leaving 18 bases between. The length of the CDR3 is 16 residues. Germline CDR1 and CDR2: MNHEY and SMNVEV (reference sequence). CDR3 region: CASSPIGGRFTGELFF. The CDR3 coding sequence is TGTGCCAGCAGCCCTATTGGGGGTCGATTCACCGGGGAGCTGTTTTTT.

V gene TRBV28 combines with J gene TRBJ2-5, with TRBD2 matching over 14 bases. The CDR3 extends over 18 amino acids. The germline V gene has CDR1 MDHEN and CDR2 SYDVKM. Trimming at V came to 3 bases and at J to 2 bases, leaving 8 bases not matched to a gene. CDR3 in amino acids: CASSFPHRLAGGQETQYF. As DNA, the CDR3 is TGTGCCAGCAGTTTCCCGCATCGACTAGCGGGAGGGCAAGAGACCCAGTACTTC.

This rearrangement joins TRBV19 to TRBJ2-5, with TRBD1 matching 9 bases. Judging by the DNA end, TRBJ2-7 fits better; the J call may be wrong. This CDR3 contains 15 residues. Germline CDR1 LNHDA, CDR2 SQIVND (reference sequence). DNA for the CDR3: TGTGCCAGTAGTATCCCGGGACAGGGTTGGTACGAGCAGTACTTC. This sequence encodes CASSIPGQGWYEQYF.

CDR3 residues: CASSLRTGFSYEQYF. In DNA, the CDR3 is TGTGCCAGCAGCCTTCGGACGGGTTTCTCCTACGAGCAGTACTTC. V gene TRBV13 combines with J gene TRBJ2-7, with no clear D. Trimming removed 5 bases from V and 0 bases from J, with 14 bases in between. Looked up from germline, CDR1 is PRHDT and CDR2 is FYEKMQ (reference sequence). The CDR3 totals 15 residues.

This clone was found once. This chain links TRBV25-1 with TRBJ2-5; no reliable D call. There are 15 residues in the CDR3. V gave up 3 bases and J gave up 6 bases, with 17 bases separating them. CDR1 MGHDK and CDR2 SYGVNS come from the germline V gene. CDR3 residues: CASSDQIDLSQTQYF. For the CDR3, the DNA is TGTGCCAGCAGTGATCAAATTGACCTGAGCCAGACCCAGTACTTC.

This chain connects TRBV5-6 to TRBJ2-7; 7 bases line up with TRBD1. Germline V gene lookup returns CDR1 SGHDT and CDR2 YYEEEE. This CDR3 spans 15 amino acids. J was trimmed by 2 bases and V by 0 bases; bases with no gene match: 5. The DNA for the CDR3 is TGTGCCAGCAGCTTGGGCGCAGGGGGTCCCTACGAGCAGTACTTC. This translates into CASSLGAGGPYEQYF. The full variable domain, completed using reference TRBV5-6 and TRBJ2-7, is DAGVTQSPTHLIKTRGQQVTLRCSPKSGHDTVSWYQQALGQGPQFIFQYYEEEERQRGNFPDRFSGHQFPNYSSELNVNALLLGDSALYLCASSLGAGGPYEQYFGPGTRLTVT.

This rearrangement joins TRBV5-1 to TRBJ2-2, with D possibly being TRBD1 (6 bases). The V end was cut by 1 base, the J end by 11 bases, with 12 bases between. This CDR3 spans 13 amino acids. Per the germline V gene, CDR1 is SGHRS and CDR2 is YFSETQ. The CDR3, as DNA: TGCGCCAGCAGCTTGAGGGTGGGGACAGAGCTGTTTTTT. Protein sequence: CASSLRVGTELFF.

To note about this clone: This sample includes further DNA sequences coding for the same CDR3. The V gene is TRBV29-1, the J gene TRBJ2-7; D could derive from TRBD1 or TRBD2 (5 bases each). Per the germline V gene, CDR1 is SQVTM and CDR2 is ANQGSEA. The CDR3 length is 12 residues. V was trimmed by 6 bases and J by 0 bases, leaving 9 bases between them. DNA of the CDR3: TGCAGCGTGGGGGAAAGCTCCTACGAGCAGTACTTC. Its translation is CSVGESSYEQYF.

This chain connects TRBV6-5 to TRBJ1-2; the match to TRBD1 covers 8 bases. The V segment lost 2 bases and the J segment 6 bases; nucleotides outside the gene matches: 11. Germline V gives CDR1 MNHEY, CDR2 SVGAGI. The CDR3 spans 16 residues. The CDR3 DNA reads TGTGCCAGCAGTTACGCGCCCTCGGCAGGGGGCGATGGCTACACCTTC. It codes for CASSYAPSAGGDGYTF.

The chain joins TRBV28 to TRBJ1-1; D gene unclear. Germline assignment: CDR1 MDHEN and CDR2 SYDVKM. Trimming left V 3 bases short and J 7 bases short, with 12 bases between. The CDR3 sequence is 13 residues long. In DNA form, the CDR3 reads TGTGCCAGCAGTTTGACCGGATCCGGTGAAGCTTTCTTT. As protein: CASSLTGSGEAFF.

The genes are TRBV6-6 and TRBJ2-1; perhaps TRBD2 as D (5 bases). CDR1 MNHNY and CDR2 SVGAGI come from the germline V gene (reference sequence). The CDR3 runs to 15 residues. Trimming cost V 5 bases and J 4 bases, with 15 bases left between them. CDR3 residues: CASSPTRVLYNEQFF. CDR3 bases: TGTGCCAGCAGTCCCACTAGAGTCCTTTACAATGAGCAGTTCTTC.

The chain is built from TRBV4-1 and TRBJ2-1, with D possibly being TRBD2 (5 bases). There are 15 residues in the CDR3. V was cut by 1 base and J by 8 bases, with 15 bases left in between. Germline V gene data show CDR1 as MGHRA and CDR2 as YSYEKL. The CDR3 sequence is CASSQGFQVGDEQFF. Here the CDR3 DNA reads TGCGCCAGCAGCCAAGGGTTTCAGGTCGGGGATGAGCAGTTCTTC.

The chain employs TRBV9 and TRBJ2-6; D perhaps matches TRBD1 (7 bases). This CDR3 has 18 amino acids. V was cut by 3 bases and J by 1 base, with 17 bases left in between. Germline lookup yields CDR1 SGDLS and CDR2 YYNGEE. CDR3 region: CASSAARGVKSGANVLTF. The CDR3, as DNA: TGTGCCAGCAGCGCCGCCAGGGGGGTGAAGTCTGGGGCCAACGTCCTGACTTTC.

This chain connects TRBV6-1 to TRBJ2-1; tentatively, D is TRBD2 (6 bases). This CDR3 is 15 amino acids long. CDR1 is MNHNS and CDR2 is SASEGT in the germline V gene. V lost 4 bases, J lost 2 bases, and 12 bases lay in between. The CDR3 reads CASSARDWAYNEQFF. The CDR3 nucleotides read TGTGCCAGCAGTGCCCGGGACTGGGCCTACAATGAGCAGTTCTTC.

With regard to this clone: This sample includes further DNA sequences coding for the same CDR3. The chain uses TRBV9 and TRBJ2-2; 8 nucleotides agree with TRBD1. The CDR3 runs to 16 residues. Trimming at V came to 4 bases and at J to 0 bases, leaving 5 bases not matched to a gene. Germline CDR1 SGDLS, CDR2 YYNGEE. CDR3 DNA: TGTGCCAGCAGCTCAGGACAGGGCGCGAACACCGGGGAGCTGTTTTTT. Its protein product is CASSSGQGANTGELFF.

The table lists this clone with a count of one. The gene calls are TRBV7-9 and TRBJ2-7; 9 bases are a match to TRBD1. Germline V gives CDR1 SEHNR, CDR2 FQNEAQ (reference sequence). Germline trimming cut 5 bases from V and 3 bases from J; bases unmatched to any gene: 8. This CDR3 has 15 residues. The CDR3 sequence: CASSQSRQGVYEQYF. CDR3 nucleotide sequence: TGTGCCAGCAGCCAAAGCCGACAGGGGGTCTACGAGCAGTACTTC.

The J gene is TRBJ2-7, the V gene TRBV2; TRBD2 matches 7 bases. CDR3 length: 16 amino acids. Germline CDR1 is SNHLY and CDR2 is FYNNEI. V lost 6 bases, J lost 3 bases, and 14 bases stayed unmatched. The CDR3 sequence: CASSSTSWGGYYEQYF. CDR3 DNA: TGTGCCAGCAGCTCCACTTCCTGGGGGGGATACTACGAGCAGTACTTC.

J is TRBJ2-7 and V is TRBV5-1; a possible D gene is TRBD2 (6 bases). Trimming took off 0 bases at V and 2 bases at J, with 12 bases between the two ends. This CDR3 has 15 amino acids. The germline V gene has CDR1 SGHRS and CDR2 YFSETQ. The CDR3 DNA follows: TGCGCCAGCAGCTTGGAGGGCGGGGCTACCTACGAGCAGTACTTC. It is translated as CASSLEGGATYEQYF.

The rearrangement links TRBV5-1 to TRBJ2-5; 9 nucleotides agree with TRBD1. Matching the DNA end better, TRBJ2-7 makes the J call doubtful. This CDR3 spans 15 amino acids. CDR1 and CDR2 (germline): SGHRS, YFSETQ. CDR3 coding DNA: TGCGCCAGCAGCTTGGAGGGACAGGGAAGCTACGAGCAGTACTTC. Translation: CASSLEGQGSYEQYF.